This T cell receptor beta chain was sequenced for a study of blood T cell repertoires in COVID-19. Background on the study: There were acute and convalescent COVID-19 samples, and they came from the United States, Italy and Spain.

Across about two dozen US areas, participants ranged in age from about 18 to 100 years. Donors in Cohort 3 who had recovered were those with two negative PCRs, healthcare professional clearance, or resolution of their symptoms. CDR1 SNHLY and CDR2 FYNNEI come from the germline V gene. The CDR3 covers 14 residues. V was pared by 7 bases and J by 4 bases, with 16 bases between. Per the study methods: How many nucleated cells were present was estimated from reference gene primer amplification. Some clones are missing from TCRdb's copy, which holds only in-frame ones; the method was immunoSEQ multiplex PCR. That table is the source of V, J and clone size, and D and trimming were worked out from the DNA. The sample records roughly 180,000 clones, roughly 80% being singletons.

The sequencing input was PBMCs or T cells enriched from blood (not recorded which). This clonotype originated in a man between 45 and 60 years old who had recovered from COVID-19. This chain links TRBV2 with TRBJ1-2; TRBD1 might be the D (6 bases). CDR3: CASKEGTIGYGYTF. The DNA of the CDR3 is TGTGCCAGCAAAGAAGGGACAATTGGCTATGGCTACACCTTC.